This entry concerns a single T cell receptor beta chain. Its antigen remains unidentified. Base qualities are not provided; no much larger clone lies one nucleotide away. The entry originates in a study of T cell responses to AZD1222 COVID-19 vaccine (dated by TCRdb to the early 2020s). Regarding the complete study: A total of 233 trial participants underwent TCR sequencing, of whom approximately 200 had received two doses of AZD1222 and about 25 had received two doses of the MenACWY control vaccine. Enrollment into the trials was organized by age into subgroups of 18-55, 56-69 and 70-plus years, and those subgroups contained approximately 150, 30 and 60 TCR-sequenced participants, respectively. Study-level results and caveats: Reportedly, almost half of the unique spike-specific TCRs recognized epitopes lying outside the regions that are mutated in the B.1.351 and B.1.1.7 variants. Conclusions about previously exposed vaccinees are limited, since just six AZD1222 recipients were seropositive for SARS-CoV-2 at baseline. Spike-specific TCR breadth and depth rose significantly after two AZD1222 doses compared with day 0 and with MenACWY recipients. CD4 TCRs associated with the vaccine covered the entire spike protein, and the dominant responses were in regions 160-218 and 743-854. Participants were mostly white British, with more females than males. The authors suggested clonal diversity may have been underestimated. No day 14 peak-response samples were available, so repertoires were characterized only after the peak T cell response. The 56-69-year group was small, and its depth increase did not reach significance, likely because of low power.

The CDR3 regions of human TCRbeta chains were analyzed by immunosequencing. The paper's processing steps were these. Repertoire TCRs were checked for matches against a reference library of SARS-CoV-2-specific TCRs that had been generated using the MIRA antigen-specificity platform. Breadth was defined as the fraction of unique TCRs that were SARS-CoV-2-associated. Depth was defined as the fraction of total T cells that were SARS-CoV-2-associated. Using the MIRA data, each spike-specific TCR was assigned both to the spike region to which the TCR was reactive and to a CD4 or CD8 class. Log10-transformed breadth and depth values were compared by one-way ANOVA with Sidak's multiple comparisons tests. Held by TCRdb, this immuneACCESS table contains in-frame sequences only and omits some clones. Under half of the omission traces to an unresolved V gene where checked; the cause of the rest is unknown. The V and J calls and clone size are taken from that table; D and trimming were inferred from the DNA. The sample data list about 210,000 clones, and less than 95% of these were observed just once. The ten most abundant clones make up around 1.7% of the sample.

Reading the label with the study, this specimen's time point is: about 28 days (+/-7) after the second vaccine dose. Sample treatment or condition, as interpreted from the label and publication: meningococcal conjugate vaccine given as trial control. The vaccinee samples were drawn from two UK trials, COV001 and COV002, one of which was a single-blind randomized controlled phase 2/3 trial testing AZD1222 (ChAdOx1 nCoV-19) in healthy adults. For TCRbeta chain sequencing, PBMC samples were collected from trial participants at day 0 and at day 28 after the second dose. Reading from cysteine to phenylalanine, the CDR3 counts 12 amino acids. Only the CDR3 DNA stays, 36 bases, in frame from base 1. V is shortened by 5 bases, J by 5 bases, and the region joining them spans 8 bases.

This chain is built from TRBV12-3 or TRBV12-4 and TRBJ2-3; the D segment cannot be called with confidence. The source of this sequence is an adult who received the MenACWY meningococcal vaccine as a control. The material sequenced was peripheral blood, taken 28 days after the second dose of the MenACWY control vaccine. In nucleotides, the sequence is TGTGCCAGCAGTCAGGTGGGAGATACGCAGTATTTT. It is translated as CASSQVGDTQYF.